The text below deals with one T cell receptor (beta chain). In the source study's methods: Amplifying reference gene primers gave estimates of nucleated cell counts. Assay: immunoSEQ multiplex PCR; the TCRdb copy retains only in-frame clones and omits some. The V and J calls and clone size are taken from that table; D and trimming were inferred from the DNA. The table shows more than 65,000 clones, with 60% to 80% occurring only once. Trimming took 2 bases from V and 8 from J, leaving 14 bases between them. Germline CDR1 reads SGHDT; CDR2 reads YYEEEE. The CDR3 is made up of 14 amino acids. The data are from a study of blood T cell repertoires in COVID-19. For the study at large: Researchers got acute and convalescent COVID-19 samples from the United States, Italy and Spain. T cells, B-cell-depleted T cells, or PBMCs provided the cDNA or gDNA that served as material.

The chain is built from TRBV5-6 and TRBJ1-5; D call uncertain. The receptor comes from a human donor in a cohort sampled during active COVID-19. The sequenced sample consisted of peripheral blood. The chain's CDR3 is CASSLGRSMEPQHF. In nucleotides, the CDR3 is TGTGCCAGCAGCTTAGGGAGGTCTATGGAGCCCCAGCATTTT.